This record looks at one T cell receptor beta chain sequence and its context. Its antigen target is currently unknown. It has no much larger one-base neighbor in the sample; base qualities were not kept. The collaborating institutions used their own protocols to collect whole blood in K2EDTA tubes. For TCRbeta analysis, collaborator samples were shipped as frozen whole blood, as isolated PBMCs, or as DNA extracted from either sample type. This sample is drawn from a study of blood T cell repertoires in COVID-19 (dated by TCRdb to about 2020). Context from the whole study: The collaborator samples originated in the United States, Italy and Spain and spanned the acute and convalescent phases of COVID-19. The material from the prospective study consisted of cDNA or gDNA derived from T cells, B-cell-depleted T cells, or PBMCs. The dataset comprised deeply sampled blood TCRbeta repertoires from subjects exposed to, actively infected with, or recovered from COVID-19. The repertoires were made available in a free public database intended to serve as a resource for research on the immune response to SARS-CoV-2. The samples were drawn from two sources: the first 160 participants of the ongoing ImmuneRACE study, and 1,200 or so subjects contributed by 6 global collaborators. A de-identified subject ID, COVID-19 status, age in years and sex were almost always included in the sample metadata. Where available, HLA class I and class II types were obtained from metadata supplied by the sample provider rather than from assay-based typing. Study-wide conclusions, independent of this receptor: How much clinical and demographic metadata was included differed by source and by participant, and the metadata was provided uncurated.

V lost 0 bases and J lost 8 bases, and the count of bases not matched to a germline gene is 9. Including the terminal cysteine and phenylalanine, the CDR3 comprises 17 residues. The sequence is cut down to CDR3 DNA, 51 bases in frame from base 1. For CDR1 and CDR2, the germline V gene (reference sequence) lists LGHDT and YNNKEL. TCRbeta CDR3 regions were amplified from genomic DNA by means of the immunoSEQ Assay, a bias-controlled multiplex PCR. The published analysis was carried out like this. Within the assay, amplification of reference gene primers was used to estimate how many nucleated cells each sample contained. To quantify the absolute abundance of each unique TCRbeta CDR3 rearrangement, sequence reads were collapsed and filtered. Productive Simpson clonality was computed per sample as the square root of Simpson's diversity index over productive rearrangements. Here the immuneACCESS table is served through TCRdb, limited to in-frame sequences with V and J called. Missing clones are a known gap in these copies; in checked studies unresolved V genes cover under half, and the rest lacks a known reason. Clone size and V and J calls were adopted from that table, with D and trimming inferred from the DNA. This sample lists 150,000 to 200,000 clones; approximately 83% were detected once. The ten largest clones capture over 2.5% of the sample.

The sequenced material came from peripheral blood. This clonotype originated in a human donor with acute or convalescent COVID-19. The donor label of this sample is uncertain. The chain uses TRBV3-1 (or the pseudogene TRBV3-2) and TRBJ2-1; 11 central nucleotides agree with TRBD2. CDR3 protein: CASSQDGGTSGFDEQFF. The nucleotides read TGTGCCAGCAGCCAAGATGGGGGGACTAGCGGCTTCGATGAGCAGTTCTTC.